One and the same sample provided the 26 T cell receptor delta chains below, sequenced in a study of Vδ1+ human thymocytes. Extracted RNA was reverse transcribed into cDNA. The CDR3 regions were amplified by multiplex PCR from V-gene primers to a constant-region primer. TCRdb re-called the multiplex PCR reads via CATT. The sample yields 45,000 to 60,000 delta-chain clones, less than 15% seen once. Their specific antigens are unknown. Regarding the study as a whole: Thymic TRG and TRD repertoires appeared highly polyclonal.

Sequenced: Vdelta1+ gamma-delta thymocytes from the thymus. Subset specified: FACS-sorted CD3+ TCRalphabeta- TCRVdelta1+ TCRVdelta2- thymocytes. Source of these receptors: a girl under three years old who had congenital heart surgery.

The gene calls are TRDV1 and TRDJ1; TRDD3 might be the D (5 bases). V lost 4 bases to trimming and J lost 0 bases, with 27 bases between them. The V gene's germline CDR1 is TSWWSYY and CDR2 QGS. The CDR3 covers 20 residues. The CDR3 nucleotides read TGTGCTCTTGGGGGCAAGGGATCCTCCCGGAGGATGAATTACACCGATAAACTCATCTTT. This encodes CALGGKGSSRRMNYTDKLIF.

V usage is TRDV1 and J usage is TRDJ1, with TRDD3 matching 9 bases. The junction had 28 bases not matched to a gene; V was cut back by 2 bases and J by 3 bases. The CDR3 sequence is 23 residues long. Germline CDR1 TSWWSYY, CDR2 QGS. This CDR3 is CALGETGGATVLGGIPHADKLIF. The CDR3 DNA sequence: TGTGCTCTTGGGGAAACCGGTGGCGCGACTGTCCTAGGGGGGATACCTCACGCCGATAAACTCATCTTT.

The chain carries TRDV2 and TRDJ1, with 11 bases that match TRDD3. The CDR3 contains 22 residues. Per the germline V gene, CDR1 is GEAIGNYY and CDR2 is EKD. The trim removed 0 bases at V and 2 bases at J, leaving 22 bases unmatched. The CDR3 DNA follows: TGTGCCTGTGACACCGCGTATCCCCGCTTACTGGGGGATAAAGGGTGGACCGATAAACTCATCTTT. Encoded protein: CACDTAYPRLLGDKGWTDKLIF.

This clone turned up a few times. The chain employs TRDV1 and TRDJ1; a weak D match, TRDD3 (9 bases). From germline, CDR1 is TSWWSYY and CDR2 QGS. This CDR3 is built from 22 residues. Trimming cost V 5 bases and J 1 base, with 35 bases left between them. The CDR3 loop reads CALGFPRFLPGGLRGPTDKLIF. The DNA for the CDR3 is TGTGCTCTTGGGTTCCCTCGCTTCCTACCTGGGGGATTGCGGGGTCCCACCGATAAACTCATCTTT.

V usage is TRDV1 and J usage is TRDJ1, with TRDD2 as a possible D gene (5 bases). Germline V gene data show CDR1 as TSWWSYY and CDR2 as QGS. Between the trimmed V and J ends, which lost 2 bases and 3 bases, there was a span of 13 bases. This CDR3 is built from 15 residues. The CDR3 DNA reads TGTGCTCTTGGGGAATGCTTCCAGTTCCCCGATAAACTCATCTTT. Amino acid sequence: CALGECFQFPDKLIF.

The chain uses TRDV1 and TRDJ1, with TRDD2 identical over 7 bases. The CDR3 spans 19 residues. The germline V gene encodes CDR1 TSWWSYY and CDR2 QGS. After removal of 1 base from V and 0 bases from J, the junction contained 14 bases not matched to a gene. CDR3 bases: TGTGCTCTTGGGGAACCCCATTCCTACATCGGGGGTTACACCGATAAACTCATCTTT. Protein: CALGEPHSYIGGYTDKLIF.

This sequence joins TRDV1 and TRDJ1; D may match TRDD2 or TRDD3 (6 bases each). Trimming shortened V by 2 bases and J by 0 bases, and 28 bases separated the two germline ends. The CDR3 loop spans 21 amino acids. Germline V gives CDR1 TSWWSYY, CDR2 QGS. This CDR3 is CALGEFLLQRRGERHTDKLIF. DNA for the CDR3: TGTGCTCTTGGGGAATTTCTCCTACAGAGAAGGGGGGAACGCCACACCGATAAACTCATCTTT.

V and J are TRDV1 and TRDJ1; TRDD3 matches 11 bases. After removal of 2 bases from V and 3 bases from J, the junction contained 11 bases not matched to a gene. Germline V CDR1 and CDR2: TSWWSYY, QGS. CDR3 length: 18 amino acids. The CDR3 is CALGEAPVGDTGPDKLIF. The CDR3 DNA sequence: TGTGCTCTTGGGGAAGCCCCCGTGGGGGATACGGGTCCCGATAAACTCATCTTT.

This chain joins TRDV1 and TRDJ1, with 7 bases lining up with TRDD3. Unmatched junction bases numbered 20, after V lost 0 bases and J lost 1 base. CDR1 and CDR2 (germline): TSWWSYY, QGS. This CDR3 has 21 residues. Here the CDR3 reads CALGELDPYSPRGIGTDKLIF. DNA of the CDR3: TGTGCTCTTGGGGAACTAGATCCCTACTCGCCCCGGGGGATTGGCACCGATAAACTCATCTTT.

The V and J genes are TRDV1 and TRDJ2; 10 positions agree with TRDD3. The CDR3 extends over 20 amino acids. CDR1 TSWWSYY and CDR2 QGS come from the germline V gene. Unmatched junction bases numbered 24, after V lost 9 bases and J lost 5 bases. CDR3 sequence: CALEFLESRTGGSLTAQLFF. CDR3 DNA sequence: TGTGCTCTGGAGTTCCTAGAGTCAAGGACTGGGGGATCCCTAACAGCACAACTCTTCTTT.

The rearrangement uses TRDV1 and TRDJ1, with a possible D match to TRDD3 (6 bases). This CDR3 has 19 amino acids. Trimming took off 1 base at V and 0 bases at J, with 21 bases between the two ends. From germline, CDR1 is TSWWSYY and CDR2 QGS. For the CDR3, the DNA is TGTGCTCTTGGGGAACGGATGCCGGGCTGGGGAAGTCACACCGATAAACTCATCTTT. It codes for CALGERMPGWGSHTDKLIF.

There are a few counts of this clone. The chain is built from TRDV1 and TRDJ1; 8 bases are a match to TRDD3. Per germline, CDR1 TSWWSYY and CDR2 QGS. With 5 bases clipped from V and 3 bases from J, the junction kept 14 bases outside the gene matches. The CDR3 covers 17 residues. The chain's CDR3 is CALGNGVLDGGSDKLIF. The DNA for the CDR3 is TGTGCTCTTGGGAACGGGGTCCTGGATGGGGGATCCGATAAACTCATCTTT.

This chain uses TRDV1 with TRDJ1; no reliable D call. This CDR3 comprises 15 residues. CDR1 is TSWWSYY and CDR2 is QGS in the germline V gene. Trimming removed 3 bases from V and 0 bases from J, with 11 bases in between. The CDR3 loop is CALGDISLYTDKLIF. The CDR3 nucleotides are TGTGCTCTTGGGGATATTTCTCTGTACACCGATAAACTCATCTTT.

In regard to this clone: The same CDR3 can be traced to other DNA sequences in this sample. The chain recombines TRDV1 with TRDJ1, with D perhaps matching TRDD2 (5 bases). The CDR3 is made up of 18 amino acids. V lost 4 bases and J lost 0, with 21 bases in between. CDR1 and CDR2 (germline): TSWWSYY, QGS. CDR3: CALGGIWVLPPYTDKLIF. Here the CDR3 DNA reads TGTGCTCTTGGGGGAATTTGGGTACTTCCCCCGTACACCGATAAACTCATCTTT.

The V call is TRDV1, the J call TRDJ1; 10 bases line up with TRDD3. The CDR3 spans 19 residues. From germline, CDR1 is TSWWSYY and CDR2 QGS. The V gene end was trimmed by 0 bases and the J gene end by 0 bases; junction bases not matched to a gene: 10. The CDR3 DNA sequence: TGTGCTCTTGGGGAACTCCCTACTGGGGGATCTTCCGACACCGATAAACTCATCTTT. Protein: CALGELPTGGSSDTDKLIF.

On this clone itself: Other DNA sequences in this sample translate to the same CDR3. The chain has TRDV1 and TRDJ1; 9 bases are a match to TRDD2. Per the germline V gene, CDR1 is TSWWSYY and CDR2 is QGS. The CDR3 is 19 amino acids. The CDR3 reads CALSLPTRLTAGDTDKLIF. CDR3 nucleotides: TGTGCCCTTAGCCTTCCTACGCGTCTAACGGCTGGGGACACCGATAAACTCATCTTT.

The sample holds a few counts of this clone. The chain carries TRDV1 and TRDJ1; 7 bases match TRDD2. Germline V gives CDR1 TSWWSYY, CDR2 QGS. The CDR3 consists of 16 residues. The ends lost 0 bases at V and 1 base at J; junction bases unmatched: 5. The CDR3 spells CALGELLPSFTDKLIF. For the CDR3, the DNA is TGTGCTCTTGGGGAACTCCTTCCTTCCTTCACCGATAAACTCATCTTT.

This chain links TRDV1 with TRDJ1, with 9 bases matching TRDD2. V lost 5 bases to trimming and J lost 4 bases; unmatched junction nucleotides: 26. Germline-derived CDR1 and CDR2 are TSWWSYY and QGS. The CDR3 extends over 21 amino acids. The DNA for the CDR3 is TGTGCTCTTGGGTCCCCCCGGCCTTCCTACGGGCCCTCGAAACTTAACGATAAACTCATCTTT. Amino acids: CALGSPRPSYGPSKLNDKLIF.

This clone was counted a few times. The J gene is TRDJ1, the V gene TRDV1; D ambiguous. V lost 9 bases to trimming and J lost 5 bases, with 28 bases between them. Germline V gene sequence: CDR1 TSWWSYY, CDR2 QGS. The CDR3 consists of 17 residues. The CDR3: CALLTSPERGVGDKLIF. CDR3 DNA sequence: TGTGCTCTCCTAACCTCGCCTGAGAGAGGAGTAGGGGATAAACTCATCTTT.

This clone was seen a few times. The identical CDR3 is also encoded by other nucleotide sequences in the sample. The chain carries TRDV1 and TRDJ1; D may be TRDD2 (5 bases). Trimming stripped 0 bases from V and 4 bases from J, with 12 bases between. The CDR3 loop spans 15 amino acids. CDR1 is TSWWSYY and CDR2 is QGS in the germline V gene. The CDR3 loop reads CALGELGPSHDKLIF. The CDR3 DNA sequence: TGTGCTCTTGGGGAACTCGGTCCTAGCCACGATAAACTCATCTTT.

The chain uses TRDV1 and TRDJ1; TRDD3 matches at 8 bases. J lost 2 bases, V lost 0 bases, and 17 bases had no gene match. The CDR3 has 20 residues. Germline V gene lookup returns CDR1 TSWWSYY and CDR2 QGS. Here the CDR3 reads CALGELGPSFGGCPTDKLIF. The CDR3 nucleotides are TGTGCTCTTGGGGAACTGGGGCCTTCATTTGGGGGATGCCCAACCGATAAACTCATCTTT.

This clone was counted between two and nine times. V usage is TRDV1 and J usage is TRDJ1; weak D call: TRDD2 (5 bases). From germline, CDR1 is TSWWSYY and CDR2 QGS. V was cut by 2 bases and J by 1 base, with 26 bases left in between. This CDR3 region has 20 residues. The CDR3 DNA sequence: TGTGCTCTTGGGGAATTAGAGCCTACAAGGGGCCCCCGGTCCACCGATAAACTCATCTTT. It codes for CALGELEPTRGPRSTDKLIF.

This sequence joins TRDV1 and TRDJ1; weak D call: TRDD3 (5 bases). CDR1 and CDR2 from the germline V gene are TSWWSYY and QGS. This CDR3 has 22 residues. V was cut by 5 bases and J by 2 bases, with 36 bases left in between. CDR3 DNA sequence: TGTGCTCTTGGGCAGAATACATCTTGCCAGATACCTCCCCGGACCTTTACCGATAAACTCATCTTT. Amino acid sequence: CALGQNTSCQIPPRTFTDKLIF.

This clone was seen just once. The V call is TRDV1, the J call TRDJ1; possible D gene TRDD3, 5 bases. CDR3 length: 19 residues. With 3 bases removed from V and 0 bases from J, the gap between germline ends came to 23 bases. Germline-derived CDR1 and CDR2 are TSWWSYY and QGS. CDR3 bases: TGTGCTCTTGGGGACCCCTTGAGCTGGGTCCATCGGTACACCGATAAACTCATCTTT. It specifies CALGDPLSWVHRYTDKLIF.

As concerns this clone: In the same sample, other DNA sequences code for this CDR3. The chain uses TRDV1 and TRDJ1; D might be TRDD3 (6 bases). V was cut by 0 bases and J by 2 bases, with 7 bases left in between. CDR3 size: 14 residues. Germline loops: CDR1 TSWWSYY, CDR2 QGS. The CDR3 region is CALGELGDTDKLIF. The CDR3 DNA reads as TGTGCTCTTGGGGAACTCGGGGATACCGATAAACTCATCTTT.

The chain has TRDV1 and TRDJ1; D remains ambiguous. The CDR3 totals 14 residues. Trimming left V 2 bases short and J 0 bases short, with 7 bases between. CDR1 is TSWWSYY, CDR2 QGS, per germline. The CDR3, as DNA: TGTGCTCTTGGGGAAAACGGGTACACCGATAAACTCATCTTT. Translation gives CALGENGYTDKLIF.